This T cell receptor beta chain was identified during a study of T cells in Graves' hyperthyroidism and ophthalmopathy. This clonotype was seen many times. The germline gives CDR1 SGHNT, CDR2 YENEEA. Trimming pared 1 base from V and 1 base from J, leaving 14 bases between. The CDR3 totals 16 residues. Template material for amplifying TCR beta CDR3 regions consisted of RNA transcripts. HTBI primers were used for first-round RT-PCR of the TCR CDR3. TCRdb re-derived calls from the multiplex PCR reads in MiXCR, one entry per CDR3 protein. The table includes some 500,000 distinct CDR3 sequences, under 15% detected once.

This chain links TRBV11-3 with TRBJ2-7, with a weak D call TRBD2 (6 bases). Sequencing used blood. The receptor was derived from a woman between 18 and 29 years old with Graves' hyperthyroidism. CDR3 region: CASSLGTGTPSYEQYF. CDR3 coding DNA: TGTGCCAGCAGCTTAGGTACCGGGACTCCTTCCTACGAGCAGTACTTC.